Listed here is a single T cell receptor (beta chain). V dropped 2 bases and J dropped 5; count of bases not matched to a gene: 1. Germline CDR1 is SEHNR and CDR2 is FQNEAQ (reference sequence). The CDR3 runs 13 residues. The sample belongs to a study of blood T cell repertoires in COVID-19. Study in general: Samples came from the United States, Italy and Spain, spanning acute and convalescent COVID-19. Sample material is recorded as cDNA or gDNA derived from T cells, B-cell-depleted T cells, or PBMCs.

Authors' data handling: Estimated nucleated cell counts came from reference gene primer amplification. Data came from immunoSEQ multiplex PCR; TCRdb stores just in-frame clones and leaves some out. V and J calls plus clone size are reproduced from that table; the DNA served to infer D and trimming. The data hold about 230,000 clones, with about 79% observed a single time. This TCR was recovered from a woman between 40 and 55 years old who had recovered from COVID-19. The sequenced material came from peripheral blood. This chain uses TRBV7-9 with TRBJ2-7; 9 bases map to TRBD2. The chain's CDR3 is CASSLSSGNEQYF. The CDR3 region has the DNA TGTGCCAGCAGCTTATCTAGCGGGAACGAGCAGTACTTC. Full variable domain (missing parts from reference TRBV7-9 and TRBJ2-7): DTGVSQNPRHKITKRGQNVTFRCDPISEHNRLYWYRQTLGQGPEFLTYFQNEAQLEKSRLLSDRFSAERPKGSFSTLEIQRTEQGDSAMYLCASSLSSGNEQYFGPGTRLTVT.